A selection of T cell receptor beta chains follows, all from one sample in a study of blood T cells in healthy people across ages. TCRdb called the 5' RACE reads again in MiXCR, with one record for every CDR3 protein. The table includes about 1.6 million distinct CDR3 sequences, roughly a third detected once. Sequenced input: blood. These receptor sequences come from a woman under 40 in good health. Both conserved end residues are part of each CDR3. The order of the fields is clone size, V gene, D gene, J gene, CDR3 protein, CDR3 DNA. A D gene is named only where the DNA matches it firmly. A clone size is listed for some rows: how often the clone was seen (once, few, many), or a class if it is expanded.

abundance: .
v_gene: TRBV12-3/TRBV12-4
d_gene: .
j_gene: TRBJ2-3
CDR3aa: CASSGGPYSGLTDAEYF
CDR3nt: TGTGCCAGCAGCGGGGGCCCCTATAGCGGGCTCACAGATGCGGAGTATTTT

abundance: few
v_gene: TRBV5-1
d_gene: .
j_gene: TRBJ1-5
CDR3aa: CASSLVPQGGNQPQHF
CDR3nt: TGCGCCAGCAGCTTGGTCCCCCAGGGTGGCAATCAGCCCCAGCATTTT

abundance: .
v_gene: TRBV20-1
d_gene: .
j_gene: TRBJ2-5
CDR3aa: CSAQIDYIQETQYF
CDR3nt: TGCAGTGCTCAGATCGACTACATCCAAGAGACCCAGTACTTC

abundance: .
v_gene: TRBV20-1
d_gene: TRBD1
j_gene: TRBJ2-5
CDR3aa: CSAPKTGMPETQYF
CDR3nt: TGCAGTGCCCCAAAGACAGGGATGCCAGAGACCCAGTACTTC

abundance: many
v_gene: TRBV12-3/TRBV12-4
d_gene: TRBD2
j_gene: TRBJ2-1
CDR3aa: CASSPSSGGYNEQFF
CDR3nt: TGTGCCAGCAGTCCTTCAAGCGGGGGCTACAATGAGCAGTTCTTC

abundance: many
v_gene: TRBV7-9
d_gene: .
j_gene: TRBJ1-4
CDR3aa: CASSLTGGDEKLFF
CDR3nt: TGTGCCAGCAGCCTGACTGGGGGTGACGAAAAACTGTTTTTT

abundance: .
v_gene: TRBV4-1
d_gene: TRBD2
j_gene: TRBJ2-5
CDR3aa: CASSHPWGGGRAKETQYF
CDR3nt: TGCGCCAGCAGCCATCCTTGGGGCGGCGGGAGGGCCAAAGAGACCCAGTACTTC

abundance: once
v_gene: TRBV20-1
d_gene: .
j_gene: TRBJ1-1
CDR3aa: CSARGGSGSRTNTEAFF
CDR3nt: TGCAGTGCTAGAGGGGGGTCCGGGTCTCGGACGAACACTGAAGCTTTCTTT

abundance: few
v_gene: TRBV6-1
d_gene: .
j_gene: TRBJ1-5
CDR3aa: CASSLERGSQPQHF
CDR3nt: TGTGCCAGCAGCCTCGAAAGAGGGAGTCAGCCCCAGCATTTT

abundance: .
v_gene: TRBV5-5
d_gene: .
j_gene: TRBJ2-3
CDR3aa: CASSLVVQDPTDTQYF
CDR3nt: TGTGCCAGCAGCTTGGTGGTCCAGGATCCCACAGATACGCAGTATTTT

abundance: few
v_gene: TRBV7-8
d_gene: .
j_gene: TRBJ1-6
CDR3aa: CASSPRNRGHSNSPLHF
CDR3nt: TGTGCCAGCAGCCCCCGAAATCGAGGGCACAGCAATTCACCCCTCCACTTT

abundance: .
v_gene: TRBV7-2
d_gene: .
j_gene: TRBJ1-1
CDR3aa: CASSLVARRNTEAFF
CDR3nt: TGTGCCAGCAGCTTAGTAGCGCGCCGAAACACTGAAGCTTTCTTT

abundance: .
v_gene: TRBV3-1
d_gene: .
j_gene: TRBJ1-4
CDR3aa: CASGPRGSNEKLFF
CDR3nt: TGTGCCAGCGGCCCCAGGGGATCTAATGAAAAACTGTTTTTT

abundance: .
v_gene: TRBV15
d_gene: TRBD2
j_gene: TRBJ2-6
CDR3aa: CATSRDGGAGANVLTF
CDR3nt: TGTGCCACCAGCAGAGACGGGGGGGCCGGGGCCAACGTCCTGACTTTC